The TCR beta chain described here comes from a study of OX40 agonist ivuxolimab in advanced cancers. Study overall: Ivuxolimab was delivered to patients intravenously every 2 weeks at doses spanning 0.01 to 10 mg/kg.

Findings and caveats of the study: Among the nonresponders, some also had low normalized T-cell clonal expansion.

Autoimmune disease history or systemic immunosuppression excluded patients. Data came from immunoSEQ multiplex PCR; TCRdb stores just in-frame clones and leaves some out. The table records 75,000 to 95,000 clones, roughly 90% of them present only once. Notes on this clone: The target antigen is unknown.

The sequences come from CD4+ or CD8+ T cells sorted from blood, collected in a trial of the OX40 agonist ivuxolimab. This receptor was obtained from an adult with an advanced solid tumor such as melanoma, head and neck, liver or kidney cancer.

DNA of the CDR3: TGTGCCAGCAACCTACAGGGCGGGCACCAGCATTTT. It codes for CASNLQGGHQHF. The J gene is TRBJ1-5, the V gene TRBV6-1; the D gene is possibly TRBD1 (6 bases). The germline V and J ends were trimmed by 7 bases and 12 bases, with 16 bases remaining between them. CDR3 size: 12 residues. Germline V gene sequence: CDR1 MNHNS, CDR2 SASEGT.